This T cell receptor beta chain derives from a study of shared clonotypes between healthy human individuals. Assay: immunoSEQ multiplex PCR; the TCRdb copy retains only in-frame clones and omits some. This sample has some 1 million clones, with more than 60% found just once. There are a few counts of this clone. The antigen is not known. The same CDR3 is also encoded by other DNA sequences in this sample. The CDR3 totals 13 residues. Germline loops: CDR1 SGHRS, CDR2 YFSETQ. V lost 0 bases and J lost 7, with 5 bases in between. Study results and caveats: On the whole, naive subsets had larger estimated richness than memory subsets had. Sharing across four donors was highest in naive CD4 (approximately 5%) and lowest in memory CD8 (roughly 0.4%). The authors expected sequencing depth to affect clonotype sharing among donors. Apart from blood, nothing was sampled; tissue repertoires likely differ.

This sequence joins TRBV5-1 and TRBJ1-6; D gene unclear. Material: memory CD4+ T cells sorted from blood. Indicated subset: CD45RA-negative fraction. This TCR came from a man aged 18 to 35 in good health. The CDR3, as DNA: TGCGCCAGCAGCTTGGACAGCAATTCACCCCTCCACTTT. Translating it yields CASSLDSNSPLHF.